This is a list of T cell receptor beta chains from one sample in a study of CD8 T cells in ankylosing spondylitis. TCRdb passed the 5' RACE reads through MiXCR, listing each CDR3 protein once. The data contain under 300,000 distinct CDR3 sequences, roughly 10% of them singletons. The sequenced material came from blood, either unsorted or a sorted T cell fraction (not recorded which). These receptors were taken from a male donor with ankylosing spondylitis or in good health (not recorded which). CDR3s include the opening cysteine and the closing phenylalanine or tryptophan. The order of the fields is clone size, J gene, V gene, D gene, CDR3 DNA, CDR3 protein. The D gene is left open where the match is weak. Rows may omit the clone size; those that give it use once, few, many or a size class.

many TRBJ2-4 TRBV14 NA TGTGCCAGCAGCCAAGTCGAAAACATTCAGTACTTC CASSQVENIQYF
NA TRBJ2-7 TRBV5-1 NA TGCGCCAGCAGCTTGGAGGCAGCTCGCACCTACGAGCAGTACTTC CASSLEAARTYEQYF
many TRBJ1-5 TRBV10-3 NA TGTGCCATCAGTGAGTCAAACAGTGGGGTGCAGCCCCAGCATTTT CAISESNSGVQPQHF
many TRBJ2-3 TRBV6-2/TRBV6-3 TRBD2 TGTGCCAGCAGTTCCACTAGCGGAAGCACAGATACGCAGTATTTT CASSSTSGSTDTQYF
many TRBJ1-4 TRBV4-2 TRBD1 TGTGCCAGCAGCCAAGAGTGGACAGGGCATACAACTAATGAAAAACTGTTTTTT CASSQEWTGHTTNEKLFF
NA TRBJ2-6 TRBV21-1 NA TGTGCCAGCGGGTATGGGGCCAGCTCTGGGGCCAACGTCCTGACTTTC CASGYGASSGANVLTF
many TRBJ1-2 TRBV27 TRBD1 TGTGCCAGCAGTTTACGAGACAGGGGGCGAATAAATGGCTACACCTTC CASSLRDRGRINGYTF
NA TRBJ1-2 TRBV5-1 NA TGCGCCAGCAGCTTGGAACAGGGCCCCTATGGCTACACCTTC CASSLEQGPYGYTF
many TRBJ1-1 TRBV10-3 NA TGTGCCATCAGGAGGGGACAAGCGAACACTGAAGCTTTCTTT CAIRRGQANTEAFF
many TRBJ2-1 TRBV7-9 NA TGTGCCAGCAGCCCCCCAAGAGGGGGATCCTACAATGAGCAGTTCTTC CASSPPRGGSYNEQFF
many TRBJ2-5 TRBV19 NA TGTGCCAGTAGTACTACTCGCCAAGAGACCCAGTACTTC CASSTTRQETQYF
many TRBJ2-1 TRBV5-1 NA TGCGCCAGCAGCCCGCGGGAAAACTTCGTGAGCGGGTCGGAGCAGTTCTTC CASSPRENFVSGSEQFF
NA TRBJ2-1 TRBV20-1 TRBD1 TGCAGTGCCAGGGACCAGGGACAGGGCTACAATGAGCAGTTCTTC CSARDQGQGYNEQFF
NA TRBJ2-7 TRBV11-2 TRBD2 TGTGCCAGCAGCGCGGGAGCTTTGCAGTACGAGCAGTACTTC CASSAGALQYEQYF
NA TRBJ2-3 TRBV7-2 NA TGTGCCAGCAGCTCCAGACGTCTTTTGGGGGCGGGAGATACGCAGTATTTT CASSSRRLLGAGDTQYF
many TRBJ2-2 TRBV9 TRBD2 TGTGCCAGCAGCGTTGGGCGGGAGTCGAACACCGGGGAGCTGTTTTTT CASSVGRESNTGELFF
NA TRBJ2-7 TRBV11-2 NA TGTGCCAGCAGCTTAGCCCCCCAGGACGAGCAGTACTTC CASSLAPQDEQYF
many TRBJ2-7 TRBV4-1 NA TGCGCCAGCAGCCAAGAGGGAAGAGAACCCTACGAGCAGTACTTC CASSQEGREPYEQYF
NA TRBJ2-5 TRBV3-1 NA TGTGCCAGCATCCCTCGGGAGAGTAGGGGCGAGACCCAGTACTTC CASIPRESRGETQYF
NA TRBJ2-7 TRBV9 NA TGTGCCAGCAGCCTCGGACAGTTCCGGGACTACGAGCAGTACTTC CASSLGQFRDYEQYF
many TRBJ2-2 TRBV6-4 NA TGTGCCAGCAGTCTAACTTCCGTGGCCGGGGAGCTGTTTTTT CASSLTSVAGELFF
many TRBJ2-1 TRBV30 NA TGTGCCTGGAGTCGGGTAGGAGCGGACAATGAGCAGTTCTTC CAWSRVGADNEQFF
many TRBJ2-3 TRBV5-1 TRBD2 TGCGCCACCCCGAGCGGGAGGGCGGGCGATACGCAGTATTTT CATPSGRAGDTQYF
NA TRBJ2-5 TRBV29-1 NA TGCAGCGTTGGGGGTCCTCCTTACTTC CSVGGPPYF
many TRBJ2-1 TRBV10-3 TRBD1 TGTGCCATCAGCGGGACAGGGGGATTCAATGAGCAGTTCTTC CAISGTGGFNEQFF
many TRBJ2-7 TRBV10-3 NA TGTGCCATCAGTGCGGGCAGCTTCTACGAGCAGTACTTC CAISAGSFYEQYF
NA TRBJ2-3 TRBV30 TRBD2 TGTGCCTGGAGTGGACTAGCGGCCTTCACAGATACGCAGTATTTT CAWSGLAAFTDTQYF
many TRBJ2-3 TRBV9 TRBD2 TGTGCCAGCAGCTATTCTAGGGGACTACCCGTAGATACGCAGTATTTT CASSYSRGLPVDTQYF
many TRBJ1-5 TRBV20-1 NA TGCAGTGCTAGAGACGAAGGTTCGGGTCATAGCAATCAGCCCCAGCATTTT CSARDEGSGHSNQPQHF
many TRBJ1-5 TRBV10-3 NA TGTGCCTCTGGAGGTTATAGCAATCAGCCCCAGCATTTT CASGGYSNQPQHF
many TRBJ2-3 TRBV20-1 NA TGCAGTGGAGTCCGGCCTATTGTTCCAGATACGCAGTATTTT CSGVRPIVPDTQYF
many TRBJ1-1 TRBV7-8 NA TGTGCCAGCAGCTCCCCCGGCGGGGGCACTGAAGCTTTCTTT CASSSPGGGTEAFF
few TRBJ2-3 TRBV9 NA TGTGCCAGCAGCGTCCCCTCCCCCGGGCCCGGCGCAGATACGCAGTATTTT CASSVPSPGPGADTQYF
few TRBJ2-3 TRBV3-1 NA TGTGCCAGCAGCGGGACGGAAGGGGGTTATACGCAGTATTTT CASSGTEGGYTQYF
NA TRBJ1-1 TRBV7-2 NA TGTGCCAGCAGCCCGGGTGCGGACACCTTACGGGCTTTCTTT CASSPGADTLRAFF
many TRBJ2-3 TRBV6-2/TRBV6-3 NA TGTGCCAGCAGTGCCGACTTAGGAGGACAGCCGACAGATACGCAGTATTTT CASSADLGGQPTDTQYF
NA TRBJ2-7 TRBV25-1 NA TGTGCCAGCAGTGAATCGAGAGAGCAGTACTTC CASSESREQYF
many TRBJ1-3 TRBV4-1 NA TGCGCCAGCAGCCAGAACGAAGGGCGTTCTGGAAACACCATATATTTT CASSQNEGRSGNTIYF
many TRBJ1-1 TRBV20-1 NA TGCAGTGCCCGACCCGGGGGAGATACTGAAGCTTTCTTT CSARPGGDTEAFF
NA TRBJ2-7 TRBV20-1 TRBD2 TGCAGTGCGCGTAGTGCTAGCGGGAGTCACGAGCAGTATTTC CSARSASGSHEQYF
many TRBJ2-3 TRBV11-2 NA TGTGCCAGCAGCTTAGAGGGGGCAGGGAACACAGATACGCAGTATTTT CASSLEGAGNTDTQYF
NA TRBJ2-3 TRBV7-8 NA TGTGCCAGCTCTCCGGGAGGGGGCCCGACAGATACGCAGTATTTT CASSPGGGPTDTQYF
many TRBJ1-1 TRBV4-2 TRBD1 TGTGCCAGCAGCGTAACAGGGGTCCGCATGAACACTGAAGCTTTCTTT CASSVTGVRMNTEAFF
many TRBJ2-7 TRBV12-3/TRBV12-4 NA TGTGCCAGCAGCTGGGGGCTCTCCTACGAGCAGTACTTC CASSWGLSYEQYF
few TRBJ1-5 TRBV12-3/TRBV12-4 NA TGTGCCAGCAGTTTAGATGCGAGCAATCAGCCCCAGCATTTT CASSLDASNQPQHF
many TRBJ1-2 TRBV6-1 TRBD1 TGTGCCAGCAGTCCGCCCCGGGACAGCCTCTATGGCTACACCTTC CASSPPRDSLYGYTF
many TRBJ2-3 TRBV4-1 NA TGCGCCAGCAGCCAAGAAGCGCAGTCAGATACGCAGTATTTT CASSQEAQSDTQYF
few TRBJ2-3 TRBV7-9 NA TGTGCCAGCAGCTTAGGTCGGGGAGGCTCCACAGATACGCAGTATTTT CASSLGRGGSTDTQYF
many TRBJ2-7 TRBV14 NA TGTGCCAGCAGCCAAGATTTTGGGACCCCTTTCTACGAGCAGTACTTC CASSQDFGTPFYEQYF
NA TRBJ2-4 TRBV7-2 NA TGTGCCAGCAGCTTCGGAAGGGGTGCCCTAACCAAAAACATTCAGTACTTC CASSFGRGALTKNIQYF
many TRBJ2-1 TRBV25-1 TRBD2 TGTGCCAGCAGTGACACCATAGCGGGAGCGTACAATGAGCAGTTCTTC CASSDTIAGAYNEQFF
few TRBJ1-6 TRBV6-1 NA TGTGCCAGCAGCCCCCCCCAGGGAACCGGTTCACCCCTCCACTTT CASSPPQGTGSPLHF